Listed below are T cell receptor beta chains from one sample, sequenced in a study of early T cells in non-severe SARS-CoV-2 infection. From the 5' RACE reads, TCRdb called clonotypes with MiXCR, one entry per CDR3 protein. Found here are 24,000 or so distinct CDR3 sequences, around 4.2% of them singletons; the top ten hold about 4.6%. Input material: whole blood. The receptor source for this set is an adult who was a healthcare worker with PCR-confirmed SARS-CoV-2 infection or an uninfected control (not recorded which). Both conserved end residues are part of each CDR3. The D gene is left open where the match is weak. Some rows mark clone size as missing; the rest say once, few, many or name a class of expanded clone.

cdr3_aa cdr3_nt j_call d_call v_call clone_size
CASSEAQGGTEAFF TGCGCCAGCAGTGAAGCTCAGGGGGGGACTGAAGCTTTCTTT TRBJ1-1 TRBD1 TRBV10-2 many
CASSANRDRDHYEQYF TGTGCCAGCAGTGCAAACCGGGACAGAGACCACTACGAGCAGTACTTC TRBJ2-7 TRBD1 TRBV27 many
CASSYSLGNTEAFF TGTGCCAGCAGCTATTCACTAGGGAACACTGAAGCTTTCTTT TRBJ1-1 - TRBV6-5 many
CASSLARTSPNEQFF TGTGCCAGCAGCTTAGCGCGCACCTCACCGAATGAGCAGTTCTTC TRBJ2-1 - TRBV7-9 few
CASSFPGSGTNVLTF TGTGCCAGCAGCTTTCCGGGGTCTGGGACCAACGTCCTGACTTTC TRBJ2-6 - TRBV5-4 -
CASSLGTLTDTQYF TGCGCCAGCAGCTTGGGTACTTTGACGGATACGCAGTATTTT TRBJ2-3 - TRBV5-1 many
CASSSSQGNTEAFF TGTGCCAGCAGTTCCTCCCAGGGAAACACTGAAGCTTTCTTT TRBJ1-1 - TRBV28 many
CASSSPPTSGREDTQYF TGTGCCAGCAGTTCCCCCCCGACTAGCGGGAGGGAAGATACGCAGTATTTT TRBJ2-3 TRBD2 TRBV28 many
CASILTQGALFEAFF TGTGCCAGCATATTGACACAGGGGGCGCTTTTCGAAGCTTTCTTT TRBJ1-1 TRBD1 TRBV27 many
CASSLDRNKIF TGTGCCAGCAGCCTCGACAGGAATAAGATCTTC TRBJ2-1 - TRBV6-2/TRBV6-3 large
CASSQQGDPLSGNTIYF TGTGCCAGCTCACAACAGGGGGATCCACTCTCTGGAAACACCATATATTTT TRBJ1-3 TRBD1 TRBV18 many
CSARDAGRETQYF TGCAGTGCTAGAGATGCAGGGCGGGAGACCCAGTACTTC TRBJ2-5 - TRBV20-1 -
CASSSGRSYEQYF TGTGCCAGCAGTTCCGGACGGAGCTACGAGCAGTACTTC TRBJ2-7 - TRBV28 -
CASSLTAGVVEQFF TGTGCCAGCAGCTTAACAGCGGGAGTCGTTGAGCAGTTCTTC TRBJ2-1 TRBD2 TRBV11-1 many
CASSWSHTEAFF TGTGCCAGCAGCTGGAGCCATACTGAAGCTTTCTTT TRBJ1-1 - TRBV7-8 many
CASSLEVAASTDTQYF TGTGCCAGCAGCTTAGAAGTGGCGGCTAGCACAGATACGCAGTATTTT TRBJ2-3 - TRBV7-9 few
CASSTAGPTQYF TGTGCCAGTAGTACAGCGGGGCCAACCCAGTACTTC TRBJ2-5 TRBD2 TRBV19 few
CSAGVATGGYGYTF TGCAGTGCTGGGGTCGCAACAGGGGGCTATGGCTACACCTTC TRBJ1-2 TRBD1 TRBV20-1 many
CASQTRANYQPQHF TGTGCCAGCCAGACCCGGGCCAACTATCAGCCCCAGCATTTT TRBJ1-5 - TRBV28 few
CASSSLAGGGNEQFF TGCGCCAGCAGCTCCCTAGCGGGAGGAGGCAATGAGCAGTTCTTC TRBJ2-1 TRBD2 TRBV5-1 many
CASSTGQPSSYEQYF TGTGCCAGTAGTACGGGACAGCCAAGCTCCTACGAGCAGTACTTC TRBJ2-7 TRBD1 TRBV19 -
CASSPSGNANTGELFF TGTGCCAGCAGCCCGAGTGGGAACGCGAACACCGGGGAGCTGTTTTTT TRBJ2-2 - TRBV28 many
CASSPQKDTQYF TGTGCCAGCAGCCCCCAAAAAGATACGCAGTATTTT TRBJ2-3 - TRBV7-8 few
CSVEVAGVRYEQYF TGCAGCGTTGAGGTAGCGGGAGTTAGGTACGAGCAGTACTTC TRBJ2-7 TRBD2 TRBV29-1 many
CASSQGEAGGYNEQFF TGTGCCAGCAGCCAAGGGGAAGCGGGAGGCTACAATGAGCAGTTCTTC TRBJ2-1 TRBD2 TRBV4-2 many
CASGPKGAGGPIGELFF TGTGCCAGCGGCCCGAAAGGAGCGGGAGGGCCGATCGGGGAGCTGTTTTTT TRBJ2-2 TRBD2 TRBV27 -